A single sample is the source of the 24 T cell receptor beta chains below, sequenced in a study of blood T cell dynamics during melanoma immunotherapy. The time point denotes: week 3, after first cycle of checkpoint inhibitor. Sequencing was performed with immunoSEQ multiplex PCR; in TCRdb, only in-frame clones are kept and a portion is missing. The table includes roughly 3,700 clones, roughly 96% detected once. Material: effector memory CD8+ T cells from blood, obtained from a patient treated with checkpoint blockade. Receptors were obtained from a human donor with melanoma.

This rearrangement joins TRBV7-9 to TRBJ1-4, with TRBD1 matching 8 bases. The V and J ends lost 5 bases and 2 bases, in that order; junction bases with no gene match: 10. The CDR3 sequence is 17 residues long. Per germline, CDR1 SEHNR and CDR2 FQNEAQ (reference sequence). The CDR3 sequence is CASSRGTGGSTNEKLFF. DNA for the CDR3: TGTGCCAGCAGCCGAGGGACAGGAGGATCGACTAATGAAAAACTGTTTTTT. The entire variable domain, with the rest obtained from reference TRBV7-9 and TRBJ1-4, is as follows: DTGVSQNPRHKITKRGQNVTFRCDPISEHNRLYWYRQTLGQGPEFLTYFQNEAQLEKSRLLSDRFSAERPKGSFSTLEIQRTEQGDSAMYLCASSRGTGGSTNEKLFFGSGTQLSVL.

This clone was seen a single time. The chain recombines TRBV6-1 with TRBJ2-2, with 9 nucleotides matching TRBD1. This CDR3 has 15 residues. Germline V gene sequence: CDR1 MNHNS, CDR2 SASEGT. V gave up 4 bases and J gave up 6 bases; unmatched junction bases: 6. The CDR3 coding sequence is TGTGCCAGCAGTGGAGCACAGGGGGCCCCCGGGGAGCTGTTTTTT. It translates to CASSGAQGAPGELFF.

The CDR3 sequence is CASSPGLAGEINADTQYF. In DNA, the CDR3 is TGTGCCAGCAGCCCGGGACTAGCGGGAGAAATAAACGCAGATACGCAGTATTTT. The chain recombines TRBV7-8 with TRBJ2-3; 14 nucleotides align to TRBD2. The CDR3 length is 18 residues. Germline CDR1 reads SGHVS; CDR2 reads FQNEAQ. V shed 5 bases and J 4 bases; nucleotides not matched to a gene: 11. The complete variable domain, with remaining parts taken from reference TRBV7-8 and TRBJ2-3, reads GAGVSQSPRYKVAKRGQDVALRCDPISGHVSLFWYQQALGQGPEFLTYFQNEAQLDKSGLPSDRFFAERPEGSVSTLKIQRTQQEDSAVYLCASSPGLAGEINADTQYFGPGTRLTVL.

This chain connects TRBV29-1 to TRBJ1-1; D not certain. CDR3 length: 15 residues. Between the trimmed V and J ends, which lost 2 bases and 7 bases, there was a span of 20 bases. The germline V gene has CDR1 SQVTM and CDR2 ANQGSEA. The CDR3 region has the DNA TGCAGCGTTGAACCCACGTCGGCCAGGCCTTTTGAAGCTTTCTTT. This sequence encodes CSVEPTSARPFEAFF.

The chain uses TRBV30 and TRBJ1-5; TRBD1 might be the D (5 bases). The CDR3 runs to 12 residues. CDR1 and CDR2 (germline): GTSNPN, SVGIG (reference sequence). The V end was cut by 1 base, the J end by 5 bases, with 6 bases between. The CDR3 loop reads CAWSGGDQPQHF. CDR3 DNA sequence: TGTGCCTGGAGTGGGGGGGATCAGCCCCAGCATTTT.

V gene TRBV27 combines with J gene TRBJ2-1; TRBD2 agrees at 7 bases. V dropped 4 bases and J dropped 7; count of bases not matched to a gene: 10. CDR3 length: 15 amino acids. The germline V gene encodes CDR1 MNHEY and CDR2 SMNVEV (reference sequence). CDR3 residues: CASSSLASNGNEQFF. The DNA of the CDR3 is TGTGCCAGCAGTTCACTAGCGAGTAACGGGAATGAGCAGTTCTTC.

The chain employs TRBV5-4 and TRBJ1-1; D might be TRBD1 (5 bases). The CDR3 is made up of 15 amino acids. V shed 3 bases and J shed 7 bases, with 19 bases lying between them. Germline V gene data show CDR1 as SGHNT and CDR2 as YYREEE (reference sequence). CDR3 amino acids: CASSSTPGLGDEAFF. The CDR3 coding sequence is TGTGCCAGCAGCTCCACACCCGGGTTGGGGGATGAAGCTTTCTTT.

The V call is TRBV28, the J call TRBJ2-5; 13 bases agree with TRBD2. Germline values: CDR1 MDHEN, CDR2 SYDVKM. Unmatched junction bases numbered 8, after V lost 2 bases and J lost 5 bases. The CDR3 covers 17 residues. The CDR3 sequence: CASSLRRLAGGGETQYF. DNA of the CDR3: TGTGCCAGCAGTTTACGCCGACTAGCGGGGGGCGGGGAGACCCAGTACTTC.

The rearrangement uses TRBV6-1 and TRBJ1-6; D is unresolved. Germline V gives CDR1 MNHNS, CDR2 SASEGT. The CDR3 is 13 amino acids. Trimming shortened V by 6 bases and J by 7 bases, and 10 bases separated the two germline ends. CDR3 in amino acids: CASRPGGNSPLHF. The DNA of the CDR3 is TGTGCCAGCAGGCCGGGCGGGAATTCACCCCTCCACTTT.

This chain's CDR3 is CASSLPTKVGIEQYF. DNA of the CDR3: TGCGCCAGCAGCCTGCCAACGAAGGTGGGGATTGAGCAGTACTTC. The V and J genes are TRBV4-1 and TRBJ2-7; no clear D. The V end was cut by 4 bases, the J end by 7 bases, with 20 bases between. Germline CDR1 and CDR2: MGHRA and YSYEKL. This CDR3 comprises 15 residues.

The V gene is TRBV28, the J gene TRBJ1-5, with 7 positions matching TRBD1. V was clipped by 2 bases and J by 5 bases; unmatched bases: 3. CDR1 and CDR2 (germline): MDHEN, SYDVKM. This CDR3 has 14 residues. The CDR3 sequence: CASSLGQADQPQHF. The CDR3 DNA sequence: TGTGCCAGCAGTTTAGGACAGGCTGATCAGCCCCAGCATTTT.

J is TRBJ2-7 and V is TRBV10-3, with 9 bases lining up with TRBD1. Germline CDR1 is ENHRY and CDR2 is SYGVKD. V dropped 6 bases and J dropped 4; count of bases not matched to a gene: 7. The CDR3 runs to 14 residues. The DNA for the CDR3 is TGTGCCATCAGATCCGGGACAGGGAATTACGAGCAGTACTTC. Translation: CAIRSGTGNYEQYF.

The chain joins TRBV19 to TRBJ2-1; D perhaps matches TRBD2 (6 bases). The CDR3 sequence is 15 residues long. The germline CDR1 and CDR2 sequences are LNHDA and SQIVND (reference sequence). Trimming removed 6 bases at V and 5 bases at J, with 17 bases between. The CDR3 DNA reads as TGTGCCAGTAGCCCGCTGGGGGGTGGTCACAATGAGCAGTTCTTC. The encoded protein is CASSPLGGGHNEQFF.

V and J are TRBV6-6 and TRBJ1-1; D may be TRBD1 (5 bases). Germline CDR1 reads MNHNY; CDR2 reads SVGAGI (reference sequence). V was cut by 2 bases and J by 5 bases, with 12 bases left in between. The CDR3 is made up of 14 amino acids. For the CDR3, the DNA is TGTGCCAGCAGTTACCAGGGTGATCCGACTGAAGCTTTCTTT. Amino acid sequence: CASSYQGDPTEAFF.

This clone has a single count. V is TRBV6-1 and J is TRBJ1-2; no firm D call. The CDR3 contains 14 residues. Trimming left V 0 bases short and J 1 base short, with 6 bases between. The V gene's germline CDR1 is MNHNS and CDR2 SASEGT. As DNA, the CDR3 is TGTGCCAGCAGTGAAGCCGGGAATAACTATGGCTACACCTTC. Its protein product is CASSEAGNNYGYTF.

The CDR3 sequence is CASSRTQGGLSGYTF. The CDR3 coding sequence is TGTGCCAGCAGCCGTACACAGGGAGGTCTCTCTGGCTACACCTTC. The V and J genes are TRBV6-5 and TRBJ1-2; D is perhaps TRBD1 (6 bases). CDR1 is MNHEY and CDR2 is SVGAGI in the germline V gene. Trimming removed 6 bases from V and 7 bases from J, with 21 bases in between. This CDR3 is 15 amino acids long.

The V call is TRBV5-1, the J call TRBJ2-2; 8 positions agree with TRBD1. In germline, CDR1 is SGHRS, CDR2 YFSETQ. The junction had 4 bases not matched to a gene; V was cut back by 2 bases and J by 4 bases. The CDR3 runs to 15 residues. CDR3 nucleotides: TGCGCCAGCAGCTTAACAACAGGGGGCACCGGGGAGCTGTTTTTT. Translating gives CASSLTTGGTGELFF.

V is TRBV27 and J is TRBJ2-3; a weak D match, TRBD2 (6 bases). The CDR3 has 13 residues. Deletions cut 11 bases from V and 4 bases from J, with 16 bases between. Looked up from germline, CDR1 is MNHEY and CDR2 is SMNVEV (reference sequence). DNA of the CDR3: TGTGCCTCCCGGTGGGGAGGCCCAGATACGCAGTATTTT. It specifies CASRWGGPDTQYF.

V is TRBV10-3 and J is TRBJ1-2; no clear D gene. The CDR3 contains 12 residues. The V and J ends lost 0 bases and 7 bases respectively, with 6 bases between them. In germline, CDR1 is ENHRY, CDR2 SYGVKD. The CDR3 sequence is CAISESSRGYTF. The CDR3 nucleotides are TGTGCCATCAGTGAGTCGAGTCGTGGCTACACCTTC.

CDR3 region: CASTQGVGTEAFF. Here the CDR3 DNA reads TGTGCCAGTACCCAGGGGGTTGGGACTGAAGCTTTCTTT. The chain employs TRBV19 and TRBJ1-1; 7 nucleotides align to TRBD1. The CDR3 length is 13 residues. Germline V lookup: CDR1 LNHDA, CDR2 SQIVND (reference sequence). J lost 5 bases, V lost 7 bases, and 7 bases had no gene match.

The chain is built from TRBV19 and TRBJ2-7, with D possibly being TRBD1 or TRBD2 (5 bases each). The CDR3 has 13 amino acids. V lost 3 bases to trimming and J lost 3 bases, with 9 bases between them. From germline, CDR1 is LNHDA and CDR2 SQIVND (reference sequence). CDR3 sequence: CASSIGTNYEQYF. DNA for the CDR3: TGTGCCAGTAGTATTGGGACCAACTACGAGCAGTACTTC.

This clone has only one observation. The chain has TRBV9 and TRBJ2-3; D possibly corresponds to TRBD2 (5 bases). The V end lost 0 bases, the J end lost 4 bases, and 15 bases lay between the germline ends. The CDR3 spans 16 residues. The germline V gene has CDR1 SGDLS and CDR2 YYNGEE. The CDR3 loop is CASSVATRATSDTQYF. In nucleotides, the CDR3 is TGTGCCAGCAGCGTAGCTACGAGGGCGACTTCAGATACGCAGTATTTT.

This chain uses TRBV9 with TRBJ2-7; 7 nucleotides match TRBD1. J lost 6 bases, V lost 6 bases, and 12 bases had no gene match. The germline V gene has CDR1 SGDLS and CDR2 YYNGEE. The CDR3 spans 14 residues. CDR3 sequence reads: CASNTQGEVGEQYF. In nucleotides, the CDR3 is TGTGCCAGCAACACCCAGGGGGAAGTCGGCGAGCAGTACTTC. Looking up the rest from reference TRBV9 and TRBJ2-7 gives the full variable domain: DSGVTQTPKHLITATGQRVTLRCSPRSGDLSVYWYQQSLDQGLQFLIQYYNGEERAKGNILERFSAQQFPDLHSELNLSSLELGDSALYFCASNTQGEVGEQYFGPGTRLTVT.

The CDR3 sequence: CASSPKGPSGPYNEQFF. The CDR3 region has the DNA TGCGCCAGCAGCCCCAAGGGGCCTAGCGGACCTTACAATGAGCAGTTCTTC. The chain employs TRBV4-3 and TRBJ2-1; TRBD2 aligns across 7 bases. The germline V gene encodes CDR1 LGHNA and CDR2 YSLEER. With 4 bases clipped from V and 4 bases from J, the junction kept 13 bases outside the gene matches. The CDR3 is 17 amino acids.